This TCR beta chain was profiled in a study of Graves' ophthalmopathy and Graves' hyperthyroidism (dated by TCRdb to the late 2010s). Background on the whole study: Peripheral blood samples were taken at the time of initial diagnosis, before any treatment was given. In roughly 6 hyperthyroidism patients, the T-cell repertoire of thyroid tissue was compared with the T-cell repertoire of blood. Following sampling, methimazole starting at 30 mg daily was administered to hyperthyroidism patients, and high-dose intravenous methylprednisolone was administered to ophthalmopathy patients. The independent validation cohort included about 19 hyperthyroidism patients plus 17 patients who later progressed from hyperthyroidism to ophthalmopathy. In total, 135 blood samples were TCR-sequenced: fewer than 50 ophthalmopathy, around 75 hyperthyroidism and some 17 hyperthyroidism-to-ophthalmopathy patients. TCR beta repertoire signatures were used to distinguish Graves' ophthalmopathy from Graves' hyperthyroidism and to predict progression to ophthalmopathy. The 100 or so discovery patients were randomly split 7:3 into training and test sets. To explore V-J signatures distinguishing ophthalmopathy from hyperthyroidism, a discovery set of around 100 patients (around 44 ophthalmopathy, 55 to 60 stable hyperthyroidism) was enrolled. The study at large found these results: In validation, the model predicted ophthalmopathy progression with over 60% sensitivity and about 77% specificity; roughly eleven predicted patients were CT-confirmed with GO in a median of about 6.1 months. Sample size was not statistically predetermined, and group allocation was not concealed from the investigators. The 13-signature model separated ophthalmopathy from stable hyperthyroidism with around 90% sensitivity and around 84% specificity in cross-validation, and 80%/75% in the test set. Most expanded thyroid clonotypes with frequency above 0.001 were also detected in blood, suggesting blood repertoires may reflect the thyroid immune response.

For repertoire sequencing, TCR beta CDR3 regions were amplified from RNA transcripts. A first-round RT-PCR used HTBI primers with the Qiagen OneStep RT-PCR kit, followed by a second-round multiplex PCR, size selection and purification. Sequencing of the libraries was carried out on an Illumina HiSeq2000 in paired-end mode with 100 bp reads. As for the original processing: SOAPnuke was used to process the reads, throwing out any read that had adapters, had uncalled bases, had a mean Phred below 15, or lacked an exact constant-primer or identifier match. High-quality paired reads were merged with COPE v1.2.5. Clonotypes were defined as unique nucleotide sequences and were aligned to IMGT TRB V, D and J references using MiTCR v1.1. The analysis was limited to V-J combinations with a frequency above 0.0001, which together covered 99.2% of repertoires. For each V-J combination, a TCR clonal expansion and chaos score was defined as the ratio of F50 clonal expansion to chaos observed in the TCRdist matrix. Welch's t-statistics and random forest were used to reduce the features to approximately 13 V-J combinations, which were then used as input to a naive Bayes classifier. The Morisita-Horn index was used to measure how similar the thyroid and blood repertoires were. TCRdb reworked the public reads: Q25 trimming with fastp, MiXCR clone assembly, productive beta chains retained. Each record represents a unique CDR3 protein, reported with the most common genes and DNA among its rows. TCRdb assigned the V and J calls; the authors' analysis was not used. The sample table lists over 150,000 distinct CDR3 sequences, roughly 37% of them with a count of one. The ten top clones hold 4.5% to 6% of the sample.

The table lists this clonotype with many counts. There is no known antigen for this receptor. Per-nucleotide qualities are absent, and no much larger clonotype sits a single base away. Ophthalmopathy patients were characterized by moderately to severely active disease, a Clinical Activity Score of at least 3, a NOSPECS grade of at least 4, and a disease duration under 3 months. Anyone with other autoimmune diseases, uncontrolled infections, pregnancy or lactation was excluded from the study. Clinical symptoms, serum thyroxine, TRAb, thyroid ultrasound and orbital computed tomography were used for diagnosis. Using Ficoll-Paque density gradient centrifugation, PBMCs were isolated from 10 ml of fresh peripheral blood. Trizol reagent was used to extract the total RNA, and its quality was then checked on an Agilent 2100 Bioanalyzer. CDR1 and CDR2 were assigned from the germline V gene as MNHEY and SVGAGI. Deletion took 2 bases off V and 7 bases off J, with a span of 14 bases between the germline ends. Spanning cysteine to phenylalanine, the CDR3 consists of 14 amino acids. Of the read, only the CDR3 DNA is kept; its 42 bases are in frame from base 1.

This TCR came from a woman aged 40 to 55 with Graves' ophthalmopathy. Donor details come from another sample of the same person, matched by shared clones. The sequenced sample was peripheral blood. In this chain, TRBV6-5 is recombined with TRBJ1-1; the D region possibly corresponds to TRBD1 (5 bases align). The CDR3 is CASSYGPGRVEAFF. The DNA sequence is given as TGTGCCAGCAGTTACGGGCCGGGGCGCGTTGAAGCTTTCTTT.